This T cell receptor beta chain appears in the sequencing data of a study of cytomegalovirus exposure and HLA in healthy donors. Study observations and caveats: Compared with the roughly 730-donor mean, an Asian-associated ancestry cluster reportedly had fewer N-insertions, according to a later analysis. A classifier reportedly called cytomegalovirus status with high sensitivity and specificity.

The PCR used 60 Vbeta and 13 Jbeta primers. Assay used: immunoSEQ multiplex PCR; TCRdb lists only in-frame clones, some missing. The sample carries 200,000 to 300,000 clones, roughly 81% recorded once. On this clone: Its antigen is not known.

What was sequenced was PBMCs. The receptor comes from a girl aged 2-10 years in good health and CMV-seronegative.

In DNA form, the CDR3 reads TGTGCCTCACGCGGGCTAGCGGGCAATGAGCAGTTCTTC. This translates into CASRGLAGNEQFF. The rearrangement joins TRBV30 to TRBJ2-1, with 8 positions matching TRBD2. The CDR3 sequence is 13 residues long. V shed 7 bases, J shed 6 bases, and the junction held 8 bases outside the gene matches. Germline CDR1 is GTSNPN and CDR2 is SVGIG (reference sequence).